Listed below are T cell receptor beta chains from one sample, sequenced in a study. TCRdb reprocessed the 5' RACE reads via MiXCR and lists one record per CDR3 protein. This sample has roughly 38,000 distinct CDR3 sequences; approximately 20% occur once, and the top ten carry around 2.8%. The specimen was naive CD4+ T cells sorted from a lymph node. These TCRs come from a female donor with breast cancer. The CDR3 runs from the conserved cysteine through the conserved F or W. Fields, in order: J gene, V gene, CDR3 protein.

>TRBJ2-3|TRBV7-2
CASSLGQRTDTQYF
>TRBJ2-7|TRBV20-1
CSAREGGYEQYF
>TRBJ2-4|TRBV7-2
CASEVVTKNIQYF
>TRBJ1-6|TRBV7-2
CASRGQVKYSPLHF
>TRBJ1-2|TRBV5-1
CASSLEAGGYTF
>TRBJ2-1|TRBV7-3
CASSTPAGDNEQFF
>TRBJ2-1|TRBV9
CASSVAGQRYNEQFF
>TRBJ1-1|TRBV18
CASSPSRGDTEAFF
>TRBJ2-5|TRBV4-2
CASSPQPGLARETQYF
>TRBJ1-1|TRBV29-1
CSVERGGGTEAFF
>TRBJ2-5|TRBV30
CAWSGTQVGTQYF
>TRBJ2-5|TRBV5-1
CASRRDQETQYF
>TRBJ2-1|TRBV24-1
CATREQFF
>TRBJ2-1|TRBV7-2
CASSLAPEQFF
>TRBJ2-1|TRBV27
CASSFTDGNEQFF
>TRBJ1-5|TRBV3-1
CASSQGQGNQPQHF
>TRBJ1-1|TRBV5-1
CASSLKKDTEAFF
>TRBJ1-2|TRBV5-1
CASSLATQGHGYTF
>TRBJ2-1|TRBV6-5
CASRQSSYNEQFF
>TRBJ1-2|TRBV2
CASSVSKEVYGYTF
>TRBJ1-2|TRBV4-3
CASSRTGGGYGYTF
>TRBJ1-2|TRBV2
CASSESENRGRQGGYTF
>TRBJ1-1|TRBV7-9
CASSLNQGQTEAFF
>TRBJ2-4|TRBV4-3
CASSQVWEVKNIQYF
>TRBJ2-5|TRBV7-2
CASSTRTGETQYF
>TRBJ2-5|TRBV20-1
CSARDGVGGRETQYF
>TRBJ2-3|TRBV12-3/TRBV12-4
CASSLGAGSERYF
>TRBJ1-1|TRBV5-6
CASSADAYTEAFF
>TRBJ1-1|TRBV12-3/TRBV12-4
CASSSPGQGPSTEAFF
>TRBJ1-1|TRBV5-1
CASSLGTGGNRGAFF
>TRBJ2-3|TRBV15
CATSRVLSNTQYF
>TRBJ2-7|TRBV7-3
CASSLLGGYEQYF
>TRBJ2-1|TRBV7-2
CASSLGQGKFF